This TCR beta chain was retrieved from a study of T cells in Graves' hyperthyroidism and ophthalmopathy. Comment on this clonotype: Its antigen is undetermined.

Study results and limitations: Among thyroid clonotypes expanded above 0.001, most also appeared in blood.

Isolation of PBMCs was performed on about 10 ml fresh peripheral blood. There were TCR beta CDR3 regions amplified from RNA transcripts. The HTBI primer set was used in a first-round RT-PCR of the TCR CDR3. TCRdb re-called the multiplex PCR reads with MiXCR, one entry per CDR3 protein. The table shows almost 600,000 distinct CDR3 sequences, with around 14% occurring only once. The TCR was taken from a woman aged 25 to 39 with Graves' hyperthyroidism that later progressed to Graves' ophthalmopathy. Material: blood.

The CDR3 nucleotides are TGTGCCAGCAGCACAGGACAGGGGGAAGGAAAACTGTTTTTT. This codes for CASSTGQGEGKLFF. The V and J genes are TRBV12-3 or TRBV12-4 and TRBJ1-4; 10 bases agree with TRBD1. J lost 10 bases, V lost 6 bases, and 8 bases had no gene match. The CDR3 spans 14 residues.